The present T cell receptor beta chain was sequenced within a study of Ad26.COV2.S vaccination and SARS-CoV-2 variants. As regards this clone: Its specificity is not known.

Whole-study findings and limits: Spike-specific responses of CD8+ and CD4+ T cells were reported to display substantial breadth after vaccination.

Produced via immunoSEQ multiplex PCR; TCRdb's table is partial and in-frame only. The sample shows fewer than 800,000 clones, about 89% of them seen only once. Treatment specified: approximately 18 received Ad26.COV2.S at low or high dose, single or two shots; roughly five received placebo; per-sample allocation not given. Sampling happened 63 days after the first vaccine or placebo injection. Boston provided a donor who was an adult aged 18-55 years. The CDR3 covers 14 residues. Per the germline V gene, CDR1 is SGHTA and CDR2 is FQGNSA. After removal of 0 bases from V and 5 bases from J, the junction contained 3 bases not matched to a gene.

The sample here was peripheral blood, taken in a trial of Ad26.COV2.S vaccine versus placebo. The V call is TRBV7-2, the J call TRBJ1-2; 7 nucleotides agree with TRBD1. This TCR was recovered from a person aged 18-65 years who received the Ad26.COV2.S COVID-19 vaccine or a placebo. CDR3 DNA sequence: TGTGCCAGCAGCTTAGCTGACAGGGTGTATGGCTACACCTTC. This codes for CASSLADRVYGYTF.